The TCR beta chain under discussion was sequenced for a study of cytomegalovirus exposure and HLA in healthy donors. The CDR3 is 16 amino acids. Looked up from germline, CDR1 is MDHEN and CDR2 is SYDVKM. A note on this clone: The germline gene is not matched at one end of the junction; a read error may be the cause.

The PCR had 60 Vbeta and 13 Jbeta primers. Clones were sequenced by immunoSEQ multiplex PCR, and TCRdb holds only the in-frame ones, with some missing. The sample has roughly 100,000 clones, about 70% seen once. The V call is TRBV28, the J call TRBJ1-5; the D is unclear. The sample was PBMCs. This sequence originates from a man aged 30-40 years in good health and CMV-seronegative. This CDR3 reads CASSQSSRGSDQPQHF. CDR3 in DNA: TGTGCCAGCAGCCAAAGTAGTCGGGGTAGCGATCAGCCCCAGCATTTT.